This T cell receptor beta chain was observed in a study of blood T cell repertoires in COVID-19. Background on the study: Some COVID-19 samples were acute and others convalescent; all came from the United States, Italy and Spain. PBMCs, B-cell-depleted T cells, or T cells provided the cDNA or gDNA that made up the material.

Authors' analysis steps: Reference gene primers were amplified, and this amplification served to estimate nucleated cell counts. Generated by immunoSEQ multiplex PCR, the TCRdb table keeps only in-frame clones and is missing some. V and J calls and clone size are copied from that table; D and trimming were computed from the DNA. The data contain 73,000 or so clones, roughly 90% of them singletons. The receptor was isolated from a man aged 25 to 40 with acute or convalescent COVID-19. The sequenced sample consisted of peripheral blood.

CDR3 bases: TGTGCCATCAGCGGAGTGGGGACAGGGGTGGCTAGCTCGTACGAGCAGTACTTC. Encoded protein: CAISGVGTGVASSYEQYF. The rearrangement links TRBV10-3 to TRBJ2-7; 10 positions match TRBD1. The V segment lost 6 bases and the J segment 4 bases; nucleotides outside the gene matches: 18. The CDR3 spans 18 residues. The germline CDR1 and CDR2 sequences are ENHRY and SYGVKD.